This T cell receptor (beta chain) is drawn from a study of T cell responses to AZD1222 COVID-19 vaccine. With regard to this clone: Its antigen is not known.

Study-wide results and caveats: Spike-wide coverage was observed for vaccine-associated CD4 TCRs, with dominant responses at 160-218 and 743-854. Of spike-specific TCRs, nearly half reportedly target regions left unmutated in variants.

Profiled with immunoSEQ multiplex PCR; TCRdb holds only in-frame clones, not every one. The sample carries approximately 67,000 clones, 84% recorded once. The TCR was taken from an adult in good health. The sample in question was peripheral blood, obtained on day 0 of AZD1222 vaccination.

The CDR3 DNA is TGTGCCAGCAGTAATAGGGTAGGAACAGATACGCAGTATTTT. It yields the protein CASSNRVGTDTQYF. The chain links TRBV6-5 to TRBJ2-3, with unresolved D. Germline CDR1 reads MNHEY; CDR2 reads SVGAGI. V lost 5 bases and J lost 3, with 12 bases in between. The CDR3 runs to 14 residues.